This T cell receptor beta chain was sequenced during a study of shared clonotypes between healthy human individuals. Findings and caveats of the study: Non-shared clonotypes had lower generation probabilities than clonotypes shared by all four sorted-subset donors.

The CDR3 extends over 13 amino acids. Per the germline V gene, CDR1 is GTSNPN and CDR2 is SVGIG (reference sequence). Trimming shortened V by 3 bases and J by 7 bases, and 13 bases separated the two germline ends. In this sample, this clone turned up a few times. No antigen is known for it. Data came from immunoSEQ multiplex PCR; TCRdb stores just in-frame clones and leaves some out. The table shows about 1 million clones, with under 80% occurring only once. What was sequenced was memory CD4+ T cells sorted from blood. As to subset: CD45RA-negative fraction. The V gene is TRBV30, the J gene TRBJ1-5; D is undetermined. The sequence derives from a man aged 18 to 30 in good health. CDR3 in DNA: TGTGCCTGGAGCGCTGAGGGTCGGCAGCCCCAGCATTTT. Its protein is CAWSAEGRQPQHF.